This TCR beta chain was identified in a study of T-cell memory formation after mild COVID-19. Study-level findings and limits: Pre-infection memory already had some responding clones, implying cross-reactive memory joined. A second wave of clones peaked on day 37, and their SARS-CoV-2 specificity went unconfirmed.

TCRdb called the 5' RACE reads again in MiXCR, with one record for every CDR3 protein. The sample lists approximately 290,000 distinct CDR3 sequences; approximately 16% were seen once. Germline assignment: CDR1 SGHRS and CDR2 YFSETQ. V lost 0 bases, J lost 4 bases, and 11 bases lay in between. The length of the CDR3 is 15 residues. Details on this clonotype: As yet, its antigen is unknown.

The TCR was taken from a man between 18 and 35 years old who had mild COVID-19 (a few samples of this study predate the infection). Cell type and time point are not known. Input material: PBMCs or a T cell subset sorted from them (not recorded which). The genes are TRBV5-1 and TRBJ1-5, with D possibly being TRBD1 (5 bases). As DNA, the CDR3 is TGCGCCAGCAGCTTGGTAGGAGGGGCTAATCAGCCCCAGCATTTT. This translates into CASSLVGGANQPQHF.